Following are 26 T cell receptor beta chains from one sample sequenced in a study of shared clonotypes between healthy human individuals. Assay: immunoSEQ multiplex PCR; the TCRdb copy retains only in-frame clones and omits some. Among around 2.5 million clones, over 85% were seen once, and the ten largest hold 0.36%. The material sequenced was naive CD4+ T cells from PBMCs. Subset specified: CD45RA+ positively selected. The receptors here all came from a young man in good health. Some clones in this sample may be carry-over from other donors' samples.

For this clone: Distinct nucleotide sequences in the sample also encode this CDR3. The gene calls are TRBV28 and TRBJ2-7; TRBD2 agrees at 9 bases. CDR3 length: 13 amino acids. With V trimmed by 8 bases and J by 2 bases, 4 bases remained unmatched. Germline lookup yields CDR1 MDHEN and CDR2 SYDVKM. CDR3 DNA: TGTGCCAGCTCACTAGCGGGCCCCTACGAGCAGTACTTC. Translation: CASSLAGPYEQYF. The variable domain in full, completed from reference TRBV28 and TRBJ2-7, reads DVKVTQSSRYLVKRTGEKVFLECVQDMDHENMFWYRQDPGLGLRLIYFSYDVKMKEKGDIPEGYSVSREKKERFSLILESASTNQTSMYLCASSLAGPYEQYFGPGTRLTVT.

CDR3 in DNA: TGTGCCAGCAGCCAGGGGGCGGGAGTGGAGACCCAGTACTTC. The encoded protein is CASSQGAGVETQYF. J is TRBJ2-5 and V is TRBV11-3, with D tentatively TRBD1 (8 bases). Germline V gives CDR1 SGHNT, CDR2 YENEEA. The CDR3 has 14 residues. V was cut by 5 bases and J by 5 bases, with 15 bases left in between.

The rearrangement joins TRBV28 to TRBJ2-7, with a possible D match to TRBD1 (6 bases). Germline V lookup: CDR1 MDHEN, CDR2 SYDVKM. The CDR3 sequence is 14 residues long. Trimming took off 7 bases at V and 0 bases at J, with 13 bases between the two ends. CDR3 DNA sequence: TGTGCCAGCATCACAGGGTCCGCCTCCTACGAGCAGTACTTC. It specifies CASITGSASYEQYF.

The chain couples TRBV5-3 to TRBJ2-3; D uncertain. TRBV5-3 carries the ORF label, with uncertain function. With 7 bases removed from V and 5 bases from J, the gap between germline ends came to 14 bases. The CDR3 is made up of 13 amino acids. CDR3 coding DNA: TGTGCCAGAGGCGAGGCCCCCAAAGATACGCAGTATTTT. As protein: CARGEAPKDTQYF.

The V and J genes are TRBV29-1 and TRBJ2-5; 8 bases are a match to TRBD2. Germline V gene sequence: CDR1 SQVTM, CDR2 ANQGSEA. V was pared by 6 bases and J by 5 bases, with 11 bases of the junction left unmatched. This CDR3 is built from 14 residues. As DNA, the CDR3 is TGCAGCGTCGGGTTGGGCGGGGGGAGCGAGACCCAGTACTTC. Amino acids: CSVGLGGGSETQYF. The entire variable domain, with the rest obtained from reference TRBV29-1 and TRBJ2-5, is as follows: SAVISQKPSRDICQRGTSLTIQCQVDSQVTMMFWYRQQPGQSLTLIATANQGSEATYESGFVIDKFPISRPNLTFSTLTVSNMSPEDSSIYLCSVGLGGGSETQYFGPGTRLLVL.

The V call is TRBV9, the J call TRBJ1-1, with 7 bases fitting TRBD1. The CDR3 length is 16 residues. J was trimmed by 1 base and V by 4 bases; bases with no gene match: 10. The germline CDR1 and CDR2 sequences are SGDLS and YYNGEE. This chain's CDR3 is CASSLLWDSKNTEAFF. CDR3 in DNA: TGTGCCAGCAGCCTTCTTTGGGACAGCAAGAACACTGAAGCTTTCTTT.

J is TRBJ2-3 and V is TRBV30; 8 nucleotides align to TRBD2. Germline loops: CDR1 GTSNPN, CDR2 SVGIG (reference sequence). The CDR3 covers 16 residues. J was trimmed by 5 bases and V by 7 bases; bases with no gene match: 17. The CDR3 region is CASTLWIAGSEDTQYF. The CDR3 nucleotides read TGTGCCTCGACCTTGTGGATAGCGGGATCTGAAGATACGCAGTATTTT. The full variable domain, completed using reference TRBV30 and TRBJ2-3, is SQTIHQWPATLVQPVGSPLSLECTVEGTSNPNLYWYRQAAGRGLQLLFYSVGIGQISSEVPQNLSASRPQDRQFILSSKKLLLSDSGFYLCASTLWIAGSEDTQYFGPGTRLTVL.

V is TRBV29-1 and J is TRBJ2-5, with 8 bases aligning to TRBD1. The CDR3 spans 12 residues. CDR1 is SQVTM, CDR2 ANQGSEA, per germline. With 7 bases clipped from V and 5 bases from J, the junction kept 6 bases outside the gene matches. Here the CDR3 reads CSGGQGDETQYF. The CDR3 bases are TGCAGCGGAGGACAGGGCGACGAGACCCAGTACTTC.

As to this clone: Other DNA sequences in this sample translate to the same CDR3. As DNA, the CDR3 is TGTGCCAGCTCCCGGACAGGAGACTATGGCTACACCTTC. Encoded protein: CASSRTGDYGYTF. This chain uses TRBV18 with TRBJ1-2, with 7 bases matching TRBD1. The CDR3 totals 13 residues. V was pared by 6 bases and J by 3 bases, with 4 bases of the junction left unmatched. Germline V gene sequence: CDR1 KGHSH, CDR2 LQKENI.

The chain employs TRBV5-1 and TRBJ2-1; no reliable D call. Germline V lookup: CDR1 SGHRS, CDR2 YFSETQ. There are 13 residues in the CDR3. The germline V and J ends were trimmed by 1 base and 7 bases, with 9 bases remaining between them. CDR3: CASSLPPQNEQFF. The DNA for the CDR3 is TGCGCCAGCAGCTTGCCCCCCCAGAATGAGCAGTTCTTC. Looking up the rest from reference TRBV5-1 and TRBJ2-1 gives the full variable domain: KAGVTQTPRYLIKTRGQQVTLSCSPISGHRSVSWYQQTPGQGLQFLFEYFSETQRNKGNFPGRFSGRQFSNSRSEMNVSTLELGDSALYLCASSLPPQNEQFFGPGTRLTVL.

The chain employs TRBV27 and TRBJ2-7; no definite D call. Deletions cut 2 bases from V and 3 bases from J, with 11 bases between. Germline lookup yields CDR1 MNHEY and CDR2 SMNVEV (reference sequence). The CDR3 contains 14 residues. The DNA for the CDR3 is TGTGCCAGCAGTTTAATGACCCCAGTCTACGAGCAGTACTTC. It yields the protein CASSLMTPVYEQYF.

The J gene is TRBJ2-1, the V gene TRBV4-1; 8 bases match TRBD2. The CDR3 covers 15 residues. Losses at the gene ends were 1 base for V and 6 bases for J; bases not matched to a gene: 5. The germline CDR1 and CDR2 sequences are MGHRA and YSYEKL. The chain's CDR3 is CASSQVRGRSNEQFF. CDR3 sequence (DNA): TGCGCCAGCAGCCAAGTACGCGGGAGGAGCAATGAGCAGTTCTTC.

The rearrangement uses TRBV28 and TRBJ2-7, with a possible D match to TRBD1 (6 bases). The CDR3 contains 16 residues. V was clipped by 2 bases and J by 0 bases, with 14 bases between them. Looked up from germline, CDR1 is MDHEN and CDR2 is SYDVKM. CDR3 coding DNA: TGTGCCAGCAGTTTAAATATCCGGACAGTCTCCTACGAGCAGTACTTC. Translating gives CASSLNIRTVSYEQYF.

In the case of this clone: The sample contains more than one DNA sequence encoding this CDR3. This sequence joins TRBV5-1 and TRBJ2-3, with D perhaps TRBD2 (6 bases). Germline values: CDR1 SGHRS, CDR2 YFSETQ. The CDR3 is 14 amino acids. V shed 3 bases and J shed 2 bases, with 10 bases lying between them. CDR3 in amino acids: CASSSGTFTDTQYF. The CDR3, as DNA: TGCGCCAGCAGCTCGGGGACTTTCACAGATACGCAGTATTTT.

The CDR3 bases are TGCGCCAGCAGCTTGTTTAGCGGGAGGGCCTATGGGGATGAGCAGTTCTTC. Translation gives CASSLFSGRAYGDEQFF. The V gene is TRBV5-1, the J gene TRBJ2-1; 11 positions agree with TRBD2. Germline V lookup: CDR1 SGHRS, CDR2 YFSETQ. This CDR3 contains 17 residues. The ends lost 1 base at V and 8 bases at J; junction bases unmatched: 11.

The chain employs TRBV5-1 and TRBJ2-1; 12 bases are shared with TRBD2. The CDR3 extends over 17 amino acids. V was pared by 2 bases and J by 9 bases, with 12 bases of the junction left unmatched. Germline CDR1 reads SGHRS; CDR2 reads YFSETQ. CDR3 region: CASSFLAGTSGFIEQFF. The CDR3 DNA follows: TGCGCCAGCAGCTTTTTAGCCGGGACTAGCGGGTTTATTGAGCAGTTCTTC.

Worth noting for this clone: This same CDR3 is encoded by further DNA sequences in the sample. V usage is TRBV30 and J usage is TRBJ2-6; D is undetermined. The V and J ends lost 0 bases and 0 bases respectively, with 0 bases between them. The germline V gene has CDR1 GTSNPN and CDR2 SVGIG (reference sequence). The CDR3 spans 13 residues. CDR3 in DNA: TGTGCCTGGAGTGTCTCTGGGGCCAACGTCCTGACTTTC. Encoded protein: CAWSVSGANVLTF.

This clone was seen only once. The same CDR3 is also encoded by other DNA sequences in this sample. The V and J genes are TRBV5-1 and TRBJ2-7; no clear D. Germline V CDR1 and CDR2: SGHRS, YFSETQ. Trimming shortened V by 4 bases and J by 3 bases, and 8 bases separated the two germline ends. The CDR3 is made up of 12 amino acids. CDR3 nucleotides: TGCGCCAGCAGCCCAGACTTCTACGAGCAGTACTTC. Translated: CASSPDFYEQYF. The entire variable domain, with the rest obtained from reference TRBV5-1 and TRBJ2-7, is as follows: KAGVTQTPRYLIKTRGQQVTLSCSPISGHRSVSWYQQTPGQGLQFLFEYFSETQRNKGNFPGRFSGRQFSNSRSEMNVSTLELGDSALYLCASSPDFYEQYFGPGTRLTVT.

This clone was counted between two and nine times. The chain combines TRBV5-1 with TRBJ2-7; TRBD2 agrees at 10 bases. The germline V gene encodes CDR1 SGHRS and CDR2 YFSETQ. Trimming removed 0 bases from V and 2 bases from J; junction bases left unmatched: 2. The CDR3 is made up of 15 amino acids. As DNA, the CDR3 is TGCGCCAGCAGCTTGGCTAGCGGGAGCCCCTACGAGCAGTACTTC. This sequence encodes CASSLASGSPYEQYF.

Regarding this clone: One end of the junction fails to match germline, which may point to a read error. The chain carries TRBV5-6 and TRBJ1-2; 8 bases line up with TRBD1. The V gene's germline CDR1 is SGHDT and CDR2 YYEEEE. The CDR3 runs to 16 residues. This chain's CDR3 is CASSPINQGAKYGYTF. The CDR3 bases are TGTGCCAGCAGCCCAATTAATCAGGGGGCTAAATATGGCTACACCTTC.

This rearrangement joins TRBV7-9 to TRBJ2-7; maybe TRBD2 (5 bases). V was shortened by 1 base and J by 0 bases, with 13 bases between the two germline ends. CDR1 is SEHNR and CDR2 is FQNEAQ in the germline V gene (reference sequence). CDR3 size: 16 residues. Here the CDR3 DNA reads TGTGCCAGCAGCTTAGTGGCGGGCCTTAGCTCCTACGAGCAGTACTTC. It encodes CASSLVAGLSSYEQYF. The whole variable domain, filled in from reference TRBV7-9 and TRBJ2-7, reads DTGVSQNPRHKITKRGQNVTFRCDPISEHNRLYWYRQTLGQGPEFLTYFQNEAQLEKSRLLSDRFSAERPKGSFSTLEIQRTEQGDSAMYLCASSLVAGLSSYEQYFGPGTRLTVT.

This sequence joins TRBV9 and TRBJ1-4; a weak D match, TRBD1 (5 bases). CDR1 and CDR2 from the germline V gene are SGDLS and YYNGEE. Trimming removed 1 base at V and 3 bases at J, with 10 bases between. This CDR3 has 15 residues. CDR3 loop: CASSVRGVANEKLFF. The CDR3 nucleotides read TGTGCCAGCAGCGTACGGGGGGTAGCTAATGAAAAACTGTTTTTT.

The chain employs TRBV5-4 and TRBJ1-2; the D is unclear. Per the germline V gene, CDR1 is SGHNT and CDR2 is YYREEE (reference sequence). V was cut by 0 bases and J by 2 bases, with 11 bases left in between. CDR3 length: 15 amino acids. The CDR3 protein is CASSLGGGSNYGYTF. The CDR3 DNA sequence: TGTGCCAGCAGCTTGGGCGGAGGCTCGAACTATGGCTACACCTTC.

A few counts support this clone. The chain couples TRBV2 to TRBJ2-5; D is unclear. The germline gives CDR1 SNHLY, CDR2 FYNNEI. The CDR3 spans 12 residues. V dropped 2 bases and J dropped 5 bases, with 6 bases sitting between them. DNA of the CDR3: TGTGCCAGCAGTGAATACGGGGAGACCCAGTACTTC. Translating gives CASSEYGETQYF.

Written as DNA, the CDR3 is TGTGCCAGCACCCCTTCTTACACTAGCACAGATACGCAGTATTTT. Amino acids: CASTPSYTSTDTQYF. The chain uses TRBV28 and TRBJ2-3; no definite D call. The CDR3 contains 15 residues. CDR1 is MDHEN and CDR2 is SYDVKM in the germline V gene. V was cut by 7 bases and J by 0 bases, with 14 bases left in between.

This sequence joins TRBV11-2 and TRBJ2-5; 16 positions agree with TRBD2. This CDR3 has 16 amino acids. Germline V gene lookup returns CDR1 SGHAT and CDR2 FQNNGV. The trim removed 6 bases at V and 5 bases at J, leaving 6 bases unmatched. CDR3 nucleotide sequence: TGTGCCAGCAGAGGGACTAGCGGGAGGGCCTGGGAGACCCAGTACTTC. Amino acid sequence: CASRGTSGRAWETQYF.